The 26 T cell receptor beta chains listed next were all sequenced from one sample in a study of vaccination and CD4 T cells after COVID-19. Sequenced with the Oncomine TCR Beta short-read assay was DNA taken from cultured CD4+ T cells. MiXCR, run by TCRdb on the PCR reads, gives a single entry per CDR3 protein. The table records fewer than 15,000 distinct CDR3 sequences, roughly 43% of them present only once. These TCRs are of unknown antigen specificity. Treatment given: approximately nine-day PBMC culture with coronavirus spike peptide pools or control peptides (ViraFEST assay). Sequenced input: CD4+ T cells from blood, cultured in vitro. Every receptor here comes from a human donor who had recovered from COVID-19.

This clonotype has just a few counts. J is TRBJ1-2 and V is TRBV4-1; D remains ambiguous. V lost 1 base to trimming and J lost 3 bases, with 9 bases between them. CDR1 MGHRA and CDR2 YSYEKL come from the germline V gene. This CDR3 comprises 14 residues. The CDR3 bases are TGCGCCAGCAGCCAAGGGGTTTTAGACTATGGCTACACCTTC. Translation: CASSQGVLDYGYTF.

The chain employs TRBV30 and TRBJ2-7; 7 nucleotides align to TRBD1. CDR1 and CDR2 from the germline V gene are GTSNPN and SVGIG (reference sequence). V gave up 4 bases and J gave up 5 bases; unmatched junction bases: 2. This CDR3 contains 11 residues. CDR3 nucleotides: TGTGCCTGGAACAGGGGCCACGAGCAGTACTTC. Translated: CAWNRGHEQYF.

The chain couples TRBV24-1 to TRBJ2-1; D unresolved. The CDR3 consists of 13 residues. With 4 bases removed from V and 6 bases from J, the gap between germline ends came to 9 bases. The V gene's germline CDR1 is KGHDR and CDR2 SFDVKD. As DNA, the CDR3 is TGTGCCACCAGTGACCCACAGATCAATGAGCAGTTCTTC. As protein: CATSDPQINEQFF.

This sequence joins TRBV5-4 and TRBJ2-5; 7 nucleotides match TRBD2. The CDR3 sequence is 16 residues long. Germline V gene sequence: CDR1 SGHNT, CDR2 YYREEE (reference sequence). The V gene end was trimmed by 3 bases and the J gene end by 4 bases; junction bases not matched to a gene: 12. The chain's CDR3 is CASSSGLVGERETQYF. In nucleotides, the CDR3 is TGTGCCAGCAGCTCAGGACTAGTGGGAGAGAGAGAGACCCAGTACTTC.

The CDR3 spells CASSSLGSGSIREQFF. CDR3 coding DNA: TGCGCCAGCAGCTCTCTGGGTAGCGGGAGCATCCGGGAGCAGTTCTTC. This sequence joins TRBV10-1 and TRBJ2-1, with 9 bases matching TRBD2. The CDR3 has 16 amino acids. CDR1 is WNHNN and CDR2 is SYGVQD in the germline V gene (reference sequence). The V gene end was trimmed by 6 bases and the J gene end by 10 bases; junction bases not matched to a gene: 16.

V gene TRBV10-3 combines with J gene TRBJ2-2; TRBD1 is a possible D gene (5 bases). The CDR3 is 12 amino acids. Trimming shortened V by 6 bases and J by 3 bases, and 5 bases separated the two germline ends. Germline V lookup: CDR1 ENHRY, CDR2 SYGVKD. The CDR3 sequence: CAIRGDTGELFF. The CDR3 coding sequence is TGTGCCATCAGAGGGGACACCGGGGAGCTGTTTTTT.

This clonotype was counted only a few times. The genes are TRBV12-3 or TRBV12-4 and TRBJ1-2; 9 bases align to TRBD1. The ends lost 5 bases at V and 4 bases at J; junction bases unmatched: 8. This CDR3 spans 15 amino acids. Here the CDR3 DNA reads TGTGCCAGCAGTCCGGGACAGGGCCGCGGCTATGGCTACACCTTC. Encoded protein: CASSPGQGRGYGYTF.

This chain joins TRBV19 and TRBJ2-7; 12 bases fit TRBD2. The CDR3 loop spans 14 amino acids. Trimming at V came to 7 bases and at J to 0 bases, leaving 1 base not matched to a gene. Germline V CDR1 and CDR2: LNHDA, SQIVND (reference sequence). CDR3 sequence: CASKTSGSSYEQYF. The CDR3 bases are TGTGCCAGTAAGACTAGCGGGAGCTCCTACGAGCAGTACTTC.

The chain employs TRBV11-1 and TRBJ2-5, with 13 bases aligning to TRBD2. V shed 5 bases and J 2 bases; nucleotides not matched to a gene: 5. CDR3 length: 16 amino acids. Per germline, CDR1 SGHAT and CDR2 FQDESV (reference sequence). Written as DNA, the CDR3 is TGTGCCAGCAGCCCCGGGACTAGCGGGACTCAAGAGACCCAGTACTTC. Translation gives CASSPGTSGTQETQYF.

V gene TRBV4-3 combines with J gene TRBJ2-1; perhaps D is TRBD1 or TRBD2 (5 bases each). The V end was cut by 4 bases, the J end by 2 bases, with 12 bases between. This CDR3 contains 15 residues. Per the germline V gene, CDR1 is LGHNA and CDR2 is YSLEER. The CDR3 region is CASSRRLGAYNEQFF. The CDR3 DNA reads TGCGCCAGCAGCCGTCGACTGGGGGCCTACAATGAGCAGTTCTTC.

This clonotype was found a few times. The chain is built from TRBV6-2 or TRBV6-3 and TRBJ1-4; tentative D call: TRBD1 (6 bases). Looked up from germline, CDR1 is MNHEY and CDR2 is SVGEGT. The germline V and J ends were trimmed by 6 bases and 3 bases, with 17 bases remaining between them. This CDR3 comprises 16 residues. Here the CDR3 DNA reads TGTGCCAGCAGGGACCGTCTTGGACAGCCTAATGAAAAACTGTTTTTT. Translating it yields CASRDRLGQPNEKLFF.

This clonotype was seen a single time. The chain is built from TRBV6-1 and TRBJ2-7; TRBD2 matches 7 bases. The CDR3 has 14 amino acids. V gave up 6 bases and J gave up 4 bases; unmatched junction bases: 9. The germline V gene encodes CDR1 MNHNS and CDR2 SASEGT. Written as DNA, the CDR3 is TGTGCCAGCAGGGTAAGCGGGACGATGTACGAGCAGTACTTC. It codes for CASRVSGTMYEQYF.

With respect to this clonotype: One end of the junction does not line up with germline, which may come from a read error. The chain combines TRBV7-9 with TRBJ1-5; TRBD1 aligns across 8 bases. The CDR3 spans 13 residues. Germline V CDR1 and CDR2: SEHNR, FQNEAQ (reference sequence). This chain's CDR3 is CASRSSIGTGLNF. The CDR3 DNA is TGTGCCAGCAGAAGTTCAATCGGGACAGGTCTGAATTTT.

Judged by abundance, this clonotype is medium-sized. This chain joins TRBV6-4 and TRBJ2-5, with D possibly matching TRBD1 (6 bases). The germline gives CDR1 MRHNA, CDR2 SNTAGT. The CDR3 totals 13 residues. Trimming stripped 5 bases from V and 1 base from J, with 8 bases between. The CDR3 sequence: CASSRTAQETQYF. The CDR3 bases are TGTGCCAGCAGTCGGACAGCCCAAGAGACCCAGTACTTC.

This chain uses TRBV20-1 with TRBJ1-2; 8 nucleotides align to TRBD1. The ends lost 1 base at V and 4 bases at J; junction bases unmatched: 14. The CDR3 consists of 17 residues. Germline CDR1 DFQATT, CDR2 SNEGSKA (reference sequence). The CDR3 nucleotides read TGCAGTGCTAGAGGCATCGAGTTTGGACAGGGTTTCTATGGCTACACCTTC. Translating it yields CSARGIEFGQGFYGYTF.

This clonotype has just a few counts. The CDR3 DNA reads TGCGCCAGCAGCTTGGAGGCTAGCGGGAGAACAGATACGCAGTATTTT. This codes for CASSLEASGRTDTQYF. The chain is built from TRBV5-1 and TRBJ2-3, with 10 nucleotides matching TRBD2. The CDR3 extends over 16 amino acids. The V gene end was trimmed by 0 bases and the J gene end by 3 bases; junction bases not matched to a gene: 4. The germline V gene has CDR1 SGHRS and CDR2 YFSETQ.

The chain employs TRBV21-1 and TRBJ2-2; the table assigns TRBD2, which was not confirmed against the DNA. TRBV21-1 is shown as a pseudogene. The CDR3 covers 17 residues. The CDR3: CASSPRPERENTGELFF. In DNA, the CDR3 is TGTGCCAGCAGTCCGAGGCCGGAGAGGGAGAACACCGGGGAGCTGTTTTTT.

The rearrangement links TRBV19 to TRBJ1-6; 7 nucleotides align to TRBD1. Germline CDR1 and CDR2: LNHDA and SQIVND (reference sequence). With V trimmed by 4 bases and J by 7 bases, 4 bases remained unmatched. The CDR3 loop spans 14 amino acids. CDR3 coding DNA: TGTGCCAGTAGTAACCGGGACAGAAATTCACCCCTCCACTTT. It specifies CASSNRDRNSPLHF.

A few counts support this clonotype. The chain uses TRBV5-1 and TRBJ1-6, with TRBD1 matching over 7 bases. V shed 2 bases and J 10 bases; nucleotides not matched to a gene: 12. Germline lookup yields CDR1 SGHRS and CDR2 YFSETQ. CDR3 length: 16 amino acids. The CDR3 sequence is CASSLGNYRGNSPLHF. The CDR3 DNA reads TGCGCCAGCAGCTTAGGCAATTACAGGGGTAACTCACCCCTCCACTTT.

The chain couples TRBV20-1 to TRBJ2-3; D remains ambiguous. Deletions cut 0 bases from V and 0 bases from J, with 7 bases between. The CDR3 sequence is 14 residues long. Germline assignment: CDR1 DFQATT and CDR2 SNEGSKA (reference sequence). The DNA of the CDR3 is TGCAGTGCTAGAGATTCTGGCAGCACAGATACGCAGTATTTT. It encodes CSARDSGSTDTQYF.

With regard to this clonotype: An end of the junction differs from the germline gene, which may be a read error. The rearrangement uses TRBV7-9 and TRBJ2-3, with TRBD2 identical over 12 bases. This CDR3 is built from 16 residues. CDR1 is SEHNR and CDR2 is FQNEAQ in the germline V gene (reference sequence). DNA of the CDR3: TGCGCCAGCAGCCACAAACTAGCGGGAGGCGCAGATACGCAGTATTTT. Protein product: CASSHKLAGGADTQYF.

V and J are TRBV20-1 and TRBJ1-4, with 8 bases matching TRBD1. The CDR3 consists of 15 residues. With V trimmed by 3 bases and J by 3 bases, 6 bases remained unmatched. In germline, CDR1 is DFQATT, CDR2 SNEGSKA (reference sequence). For the CDR3, the DNA is TGCAGTGCTAGGTCAGGGGGCGCACCTAATGAAAAACTGTTTTTT. It is translated as CSARSGGAPNEKLFF.

The rearrangement links TRBV10-1 to TRBJ1-2; TRBD1 is a possible D gene (5 bases). The V gene lost 2 bases and the J gene lost 14 bases, with 18 bases spanning the gap. The CDR3 runs to 13 residues. Germline CDR1 is WNHNN and CDR2 is SYGVQD (reference sequence). CDR3 nucleotides: TGCGCCAGCAGTGAGACCCCTCGCGAGGGGCTAACCTTC. This encodes CASSETPREGLTF.

The rearrangement links TRBV7-2 to TRBJ1-6, with 7 bases aligning to TRBD1. Losses at the gene ends were 4 bases for V and 8 bases for J; bases not matched to a gene: 8. CDR1 and CDR2 (germline): SGHTA, FQGNSA. The CDR3 totals 15 residues. The CDR3 DNA is TGTGCCAGCAGCTCCTCCGGGGGGACAGATTCACCCCTCCACTTT. This codes for CASSSSGGTDSPLHF.

CDR3 sequence reads: CASSPPSDREKLFF. CDR3 nucleotides: TGTGCCAGCTCACCACCTTCAGACAGGGAAAAACTGTTTTTT. V usage is TRBV18 and J usage is TRBJ1-4, with a weak D call TRBD1 (6 bases). The germline CDR1 and CDR2 sequences are KGHSH and LQKENI. The CDR3 is 14 residues long. V gave up 0 bases and J gave up 8 bases, with 10 bases separating them.

The chain joins TRBV7-8 to TRBJ1-1; D is undetermined. CDR1 is SGHVS and CDR2 is FQNEAQ in the germline V gene. The CDR3 loop spans 13 amino acids. V was trimmed by 3 bases and J by 1 base, leaving 6 bases between them. The CDR3 sequence is CASSLSRNTEAFF. For the CDR3, the DNA is TGTGCCAGCAGCTTGTCCCGGAACACTGAAGCTTTCTTT.